The rows below give T cell receptor beta chains drawn from one sample of a study of blood T cell repertoires in COVID-19. The protocol was immunoSEQ multiplex PCR, while the TCRdb copy is restricted to in-frame clones and leaves out a portion. Of about 180,000 clones in the sample, less than 90% are singletons; the top ten hold 13% to 15%. The specimen sequenced was peripheral blood. Every receptor here comes from a man aged 18 to 29 with active or convalescent COVID-19. The CDR3 runs from the conserved cysteine through the conserved F or W. The order of the fields is clone size, V gene, J gene, D gene, CDR3 DNA, CDR3 protein. A D gene is named only where the DNA matches it firmly. The size entry is marked missing in some rows and otherwise reads once, few, many or a size class.

>once|TRBV18|TRBJ2-5|TRBD1
TGTGCCAGCTCACAACGGACAGGGGTGACGGAGACCCAGTACTTC
CASSQRTGVTETQYF
>NA|TRBV5-6|TRBJ2-5|NA
TGTGCCAGCAGCTTGTCCGGGTCGGAGACCCAGTACTTC
CASSLSGSETQYF
>NA|TRBV29-1|TRBJ2-1|NA
TGCAGCGTTGATGGGACGGAGGGGTATAATGAGCAGTTCTTC
CSVDGTEGYNEQFF
>NA|TRBV24-1|TRBJ2-7|TRBD1
TGTGCCACCAGTGACTCCCGACAGGGACCCTCCTACGAGCAGTACTTC
CATSDSRQGPSYEQYF
>NA|TRBV27|TRBJ1-5|NA
TGTGCCAGCAGTTCCAGGGCCGGGCCCCAGCATTTT
CASSSRAGPQHF
>NA|TRBV6-5|TRBJ1-5|NA
TGTGCCAGCAGGAAGTCAGGGGAGTGGCAGCCCCAGCATTTT
CASRKSGEWQPQHF
>NA|TRBV2|TRBJ1-2|NA
TGTGCCAGCAGTGAGCGGCAAAACTATGGCTACACCTTC
CASSERQNYGYTF
>NA|TRBV3-1/TRBV3-2|TRBJ2-2|NA
TGTGCCAGCAGCCAAGATTGGCGGTACGCGAACACCGGGGAGCTGTTTTTT
CASSQDWRYANTGELFF
>NA|TRBV6-1|TRBJ2-5|NA
TGTGCCAGCAGTGACCCCACTCCGACCCAGTACTTC
CASSDPTPTQYF
>NA|TRBV6-1|TRBJ2-7|TRBD1
TGTGCCAGCAGTGAGCGTACAGGGGAATTCTACGAGCAGTACTTC
CASSERTGEFYEQYF
>NA|TRBV19|TRBJ2-6|TRBD1
TGTGCCAGTAGTACCCGGACAGGAGTATCTGGGGCCAACGTCCTGACTTTC
CASSTRTGVSGANVLTF
>NA|TRBV10-2|TRBJ2-1|NA
TGCGCCAGCAAGAGGCGCGATGAGCAGTTCTTC
CASKRRDEQFF
>NA|TRBV24-1|TRBJ1-5|NA
TGTGCCACCAGTGAAGCGGTTTCGGGTTTCAATCAGCCCCAGCATTTT
CATSEAVSGFNQPQHF
>NA|TRBV15|TRBJ1-4|NA
TGTGCCACCAGCAGAGGACGTTTGGGGCCCGGGACTAATGAAAAACTGTTTTTT
CATSRGRLGPGTNEKLFF
>NA|TRBV5-1|TRBJ2-1|TRBD2
TGCGCCAGCTGCGAAAACCTAGCGGGGGACAATGAGCAGTTCTTC
CASCENLAGDNEQFF
>NA|TRBV25-1|TRBJ1-2|NA
TGTGCCAGCAGTTCCAGGGTCGACGGCTATGGCTACACCTTC
CASSSRVDGYGYTF
>NA|TRBV11-2|TRBJ2-3|NA
TGTGCCAGCAGCTTAGGCAGGGCAGCAGATACGCAGTATTTT
CASSLGRAADTQYF
>NA|TRBV15|TRBJ1-3|NA
TGTGCCACCAGCAGAGATGGTCCGGCAGGGAGGTCTGGAAACACCATATATTTT
CATSRDGPAGRSGNTIYF
>once|TRBV10-1|TRBJ2-5|NA
TGCGCCAGCAGTGGTGTGAGGGAAGAGACCCAGTACTTC
CASSGVREETQYF
>few|TRBV6-2/TRBV6-3|TRBJ2-7|TRBD1
TGTGCCAGCAGTTACCTCCTGGGACAGGGACCAATAAACTCCTACGAGCAGTACTTC
CASSYLLGQGPINSYEQYF
>NA|TRBV9|TRBJ1-2|NA
TGTGCCAGCAGCGGGACCAGGTGGGGGCGAGATGGCTACACCTTC
CASSGTRWGRDGYTF
>NA|TRBV2|TRBJ2-1|TRBD1
TGTGCCAGCAGTGAGGACAGGGGGAGGAATGAGCAGTTCTTC
CASSEDRGRNEQFF
>NA|TRBV6-2/TRBV6-3|TRBJ1-4|TRBD1
TGTGCCAGCAGCACCGGGCCGGACAGGGGAAAACTGTTTTTT
CASSTGPDRGKLFF
>NA|TRBV5-1|TRBJ2-3|TRBD2
TGCGCCAGCAGCTTGATATTAGCGGGGGGCACAGATACGCAGTATTTT
CASSLILAGGTDTQYF
>NA|TRBV6-2/TRBV6-3|TRBJ2-2|TRBD2
TGTGCCAGCAGTACATTGACTAGCGGGAGGAGCACCGGGGAGCTGTTTTTT
CASSTLTSGRSTGELFF
>NA|TRBV4-3|TRBJ2-1|NA
TGCGCCAGCAGCCCCGAGCGAGCGGACGCGGGAACGAATGAGCAGTTCTTC
CASSPERADAGTNEQFF
>NA|TRBV2|TRBJ2-7|TRBD2
TGTGCCAGCAGCCCGAACGGGGGGTCCTACGAGCAGTACTTC
CASSPNGGSYEQYF
>once|TRBV10-2|TRBJ2-1|TRBD2
TGCGCCAGCAGTGAAGCGAGCGGGACCTACAATGAGCAGTTCTTC
CASSEASGTYNEQFF
>NA|TRBV18|TRBJ2-5|TRBD1
TGTGCCAGCTCACCGACAGGGGATAAAGAGACCCAGTACTTC
CASSPTGDKETQYF
>NA|TRBV29-1|TRBJ2-5|TRBD2
TGCAGCGTTGATGGGCTAGCGGGGGGAATTCAAGAGACCCAGTACTTC
CSVDGLAGGIQETQYF
>NA|TRBV14|TRBJ1-6|TRBD1
TGTGCCAGCAGCCCGGGACAGATGGTACCCCTCCACTTT
CASSPGQMVPLHF
>NA|TRBV3-1/TRBV3-2|TRBJ2-5|TRBD2
TGTGCCAGCAGCCGAGGACTAGCGGGAGGGCAAGAGACCCAGTACTTC
CASSRGLAGGQETQYF
>NA|TRBV4-1|TRBJ1-4|NA
TGCGCCAGCAGCCCCTACCGGGGGGAAAAACTGTTTTTT
CASSPYRGEKLFF
>NA|TRBV5-1|TRBJ2-1|TRBD1
TGCGCCAGCAGCTCGACAGGGGACTCCTACAATGAGCAGTTCTTC
CASSSTGDSYNEQFF
>NA|TRBV5-1|TRBJ2-2|TRBD1
TGCGCCAGCAGGACTGACAGGGGGCTCGTCGGGGAGCTGTTTTTT
CASRTDRGLVGELFF
>NA|TRBV7-9|TRBJ2-1|TRBD1
TGTGCCAGCAGCCGGGACAGGAGCTACAATGAGCAGTTCTTC
CASSRDRSYNEQFF
>NA|TRBV6-2/TRBV6-3|TRBJ1-5|NA
TGTGCCAGCAGTCCACGGACGGGGGGGAGTCAGCCCCAGCATTTT
CASSPRTGGSQPQHF
>few|TRBV28|TRBJ2-7|TRBD1
TGTGCCAGCAGACCCCGGGGACAGGGGGCCTACGAGCAGTACTTC
CASRPRGQGAYEQYF
>once|TRBV19|TRBJ1-2|TRBD1
TGTGCCAGTACACGGGGGACAGGGGGTTTTGAAGACTATGGCTACACCTTC
CASTRGTGGFEDYGYTF
>once|TRBV20-1|TRBJ2-7|TRBD2
TGCAGTGCTAGTAGCGGGGGGGCGGCCTACGGCGAGCAGTACTTC
CSASSGGAAYGEQYF
>once|TRBV9|TRBJ2-1|NA
TGTGCCAGCAGCCCCCGGGGTGCGGAAGCAAGGTACGGCGAGCAGTTCTTC
CASSPRGAEARYGEQFF
>NA|TRBV19|TRBJ1-5|NA
TGTGCCAGTAGGTTGGGGGGTGGCAATCAGCCCCAGCATTTT
CASRLGGGNQPQHF
>once|TRBV5-1|TRBJ1-4|TRBD1
TGCGCCAGCAGCTCCCAGGGACAGGGGGACAGAAAACTGTTTTTT
CASSSQGQGDRKLFF
>NA|TRBV11-2|TRBJ2-2|TRBD2
TGTGCCAGCAGCTTAGATGGGAGGGAAACCGGGGAGCTGTTTTTT
CASSLDGRETGELFF
>NA|TRBV2|TRBJ1-1|TRBD1
TGTGCCAGCAGGCCAGACAGGGACAACACTGAAGCTTTCTTT
CASRPDRDNTEAFF
>NA|TRBV2|TRBJ1-5|NA
TGTGCCAGCACTCTCGACAGAGCGAATCAGCCCCAGCATTTT
CASTLDRANQPQHF
>NA|TRBV27|TRBJ2-7|TRBD2
TGTGCCAGCAGTTTATCGAGCGGATCTAGCGGGGGGCCCTACGAGCAGTACTTC
CASSLSSGSSGGPYEQYF
>NA|TRBV12-5|TRBJ2-3|NA
TGTGCTAGTGGTTTGCCAACCTTCGGGGTCAACACAGATACGCAGTATTTT
CASGLPTFGVNTDTQYF
>NA|TRBV7-7|TRBJ2-2|TRBD1
TGTGCTAGCAGCTTAGGCCGGGACAGGGGAACGGGGGAGCTGTTTTTT
CASSLGRDRGTGELFF
>NA|TRBV2|TRBJ1-4|NA
TGTGCCAGCAGTGAACGCAGGGGTGAAAAACTGTTTTTT
CASSERRGEKLFF
>once|TRBV28|TRBJ2-7|TRBD1
TGTGCCAGCAGTTTTGTGGGGACAGGGGCCTACGAGCAGTACTTC
CASSFVGTGAYEQYF
>NA|TRBV6-5|TRBJ2-7|TRBD1
TGTGCCAGCAGTTGGGGGACAGGGGGCGACGAGCAGTACTTC
CASSWGTGGDEQYF